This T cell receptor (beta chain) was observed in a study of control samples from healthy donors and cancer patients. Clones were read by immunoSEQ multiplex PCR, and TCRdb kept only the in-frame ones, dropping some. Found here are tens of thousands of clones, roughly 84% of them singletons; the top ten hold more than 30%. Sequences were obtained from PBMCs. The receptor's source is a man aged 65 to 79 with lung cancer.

The CDR3 here is CASSLYPATGDRGYTF. In DNA form, the CDR3 reads TGTGCCAGCAGCTTATACCCTGCGACGGGCGATAGGGGCTACACCTTC. V is TRBV7-9 and J is TRBJ1-2, with D unresolved. Germline CDR1 is SEHNR and CDR2 is FQNEAQ (reference sequence). Trimming pared 2 bases from V and 8 bases from J, leaving 21 bases between. This CDR3 is 16 amino acids long. Based on the CDR3 plus reference TRBV7-9 and TRBJ1-2, the full variable domain is DTGVSQNPRHKITKRGQNVTFRCDPISEHNRLYWYRQTLGQGPEFLTYFQNEAQLEKSRLLSDRFSAERPKGSFSTLEIQRTEQGDSAMYLCASSLYPATGDRGYTFGSGTRLTVV.